Listed below are T cell receptor beta chains from one sample, sequenced in a study of blood T cell repertoires in COVID-19. Assay: immunoSEQ multiplex PCR; the TCRdb copy retains only in-frame clones and omits some. Among some 180,000 clones, 75% to 80% were seen once, and the ten largest hold roughly 8.6%. The specimen sequenced was peripheral blood. Receptor source: a woman in her 50s with active or convalescent COVID-19. The CDR3 runs from the conserved cysteine through the conserved F or W. A D gene is named only where the DNA matches it firmly. Size is omitted from some rows. Given values are once, few, many or a class for expanded clones.

J: TRBJ2-7
D: TRBD2
V: TRBV4-3
size: NA
DNA: TGCGCCAGCAGCCCAATCCGGACTAGCGGGAGTTTCGAGCAGTACTTC
CDR3: CASSPIRTSGSFEQYF

J: TRBJ2-6
D: NA
V: TRBV9
size: NA
DNA: TGTGCCAGCAGCAAACAGGTTTCTGGGGCCAACGTCCTGACTTTC
CDR3: CASSKQVSGANVLTF

J: TRBJ1-2
D: TRBD1
V: TRBV5-8
size: NA
DNA: TGTGCCAGCAGCCCGGGACAGGGTAACTATGGCTACACCTTC
CDR3: CASSPGQGNYGYTF

J: TRBJ1-5
D: NA
V: TRBV6-5
size: few
DNA: TGTGCCAGCTACGAGGACATCCCGGATATGGCCCAGCATTTT
CDR3: CASYEDIPDMAQHF

J: TRBJ1-3
D: NA
V: TRBV7-2
size: NA
DNA: TGTGCCAGCAGCCCGGACAGATTACTCTCTGGAAACACCATATATTTT
CDR3: CASSPDRLLSGNTIYF

J: TRBJ2-3
D: NA
V: TRBV25-1
size: NA
DNA: TGTGCCAGCAGCAGGACAGCCGATACGCAGTATTTT
CDR3: CASSRTADTQYF

J: TRBJ2-3
D: TRBD1
V: TRBV25-1
size: NA
DNA: TGTGCCAGCAGTGGTTCCGGGACAGGGGGCAATACGCAGTATTTT
CDR3: CASSGSGTGGNTQYF

J: TRBJ2-3
D: TRBD2
V: TRBV7-9
size: NA
DNA: TGTGCCAGCAGCTTAGGGATTGGGGGAGGGCCAACAGATACGCAGTATTTT
CDR3: CASSLGIGGGPTDTQYF

J: TRBJ2-3
D: TRBD2
V: TRBV4-2
size: NA
DNA: TGTGCCAGCAGCCATTCTACTAGCGGGGATTACCTCACAGATACGCAGTATTTT
CDR3: CASSHSTSGDYLTDTQYF

J: TRBJ2-1
D: TRBD2
V: TRBV30
size: NA
DNA: TGTGCCTGGAGTTTCGGGGGACTATCTAAGCGTGAGCAGTTCTTC
CDR3: CAWSFGGLSKREQFF

J: TRBJ2-3
D: TRBD1
V: TRBV6-1
size: NA
DNA: TGTGCCAGCAGTGATGGCAGGGGGACAGATACGCAGTATTTT
CDR3: CASSDGRGTDTQYF

J: TRBJ1-1
D: TRBD1
V: TRBV5-1
size: once
DNA: TGCGCCAGCAGCGGGACAGGGGCCTCTTATGACACTGAAGCTTTCTTT
CDR3: CASSGTGASYDTEAFF

J: TRBJ2-7
D: TRBD1
V: TRBV3-1/TRBV3-2
size: NA
DNA: TGTGCCAGCAGGCTGACAGGGTACGAGCAGTACTTC
CDR3: CASRLTGYEQYF

J: TRBJ2-7
D: NA
V: TRBV5-6
size: NA
DNA: TGTGCCAGCAGCTCTACAGGACGCTACGAGCAGTACTTC
CDR3: CASSSTGRYEQYF

J: TRBJ2-2
D: NA
V: TRBV9
size: NA
DNA: TGTGCCAGCAGCGAGACCCCGCACGGGACCGGGGAGCTGTTTTTT
CDR3: CASSETPHGTGELFF

J: TRBJ2-3
D: NA
V: TRBV6-2/TRBV6-3
size: NA
DNA: TGTGCCAGCAGTGAGACAGGTCGCTCCACAGATACGCAGTATTTT
CDR3: CASSETGRSTDTQYF

J: TRBJ2-1
D: TRBD2
V: TRBV30
size: NA
DNA: TGTGCCTGGAAGGCGGGAGGGCCCGGAGAGCAGTTCTTC
CDR3: CAWKAGGPGEQFF

J: TRBJ2-1
D: TRBD1
V: TRBV5-1
size: many
DNA: TGCGCCAGCAGCGGGACAGGGAGGAGTGAGCAGTTCTTC
CDR3: CASSGTGRSEQFF

J: TRBJ2-7
D: TRBD1
V: TRBV10-3
size: NA
DNA: TGTGCCATCAGTGAGGACAGGGATCGCGAGCAGTACTTC
CDR3: CAISEDRDREQYF

J: TRBJ1-1
D: NA
V: TRBV14
size: NA
DNA: TGTGCCAGCAGCCGATTGACAGGTTCTAACACTGAAGCTTTCTTT
CDR3: CASSRLTGSNTEAFF

J: TRBJ2-3
D: NA
V: TRBV7-9
size: NA
DNA: TGTGCCACCCCACGGGGGACCAGCACAGATACGCAGTATTTT
CDR3: CATPRGTSTDTQYF

J: TRBJ1-1
D: TRBD1
V: TRBV6-2/TRBV6-3
size: NA
DNA: TGTGCCAGCAGTTCCTTACAGGGGGCGATCGCAGCGGAAGCTTTCTTT
CDR3: CASSSLQGAIAAEAFF

J: TRBJ1-2
D: TRBD1
V: TRBV3-1/TRBV3-2
size: few
DNA: TGTGCCAGCAGGCCCAAAGGGACAGTCTATGGCTACACCTTC
CDR3: CASRPKGTVYGYTF

J: TRBJ2-5
D: NA
V: TRBV12-1
size: NA
DNA: TGTGCCAGCAGCTACTTAGCGGGAGGGCCGGTTGAGACCCAGTACTTC
CDR3: CASSYLAGGPVETQYF

J: TRBJ1-2
D: NA
V: TRBV16
size: NA
DNA: TGTGCCAGCAGCCCGGACTTAACTAGCCTCATAGCTAACTATGGCTACACCTTC
CDR3: CASSPDLTSLIANYGYTF

J: TRBJ1-2
D: NA
V: TRBV11-2
size: NA
DNA: TGTGCCAGCAGCCCGCTGTCGGGGAGGGGCTACACCTTC
CDR3: CASSPLSGRGYTF

J: TRBJ1-6
D: TRBD1
V: TRBV19
size: NA
DNA: TGTGCCAGTAGTCCATGGGACAGGCTCCCCCATTCACCCCTCCACTTT
CDR3: CASSPWDRLPHSPLHF

J: TRBJ1-2
D: NA
V: TRBV5-1
size: NA
DNA: TGCGCCAGCAGCTTCCAGGGTTTCGATGGCTACACCTTC
CDR3: CASSFQGFDGYTF

J: TRBJ1-1
D: TRBD1
V: TRBV12-5
size: NA
DNA: TGTGCTAGTGGTTTGGTCCAGGGGGCGAACACTGAAGCTTTCTTT
CDR3: CASGLVQGANTEAFF

J: TRBJ2-5
D: NA
V: TRBV5-1
size: NA
DNA: TGCGCCAGCAGCTTCCTAGCGAGGGAACAAGAGACCCAGTACTTC
CDR3: CASSFLAREQETQYF

J: TRBJ2-1
D: TRBD2
V: TRBV7-2
size: NA
DNA: TGTGCCAGCAGCTTAGTATCGGGAGGTTCCTACAATGAGCAGTTCTTC
CDR3: CASSLVSGGSYNEQFF

J: TRBJ2-4
D: NA
V: TRBV4-1
size: once
DNA: TGCGCCAGCAGCCAAGGTCGAGTCAGCGGGTTGTCCAAAAACATTCAGTACTTC
CDR3: CASSQGRVSGLSKNIQYF

J: TRBJ1-4
D: NA
V: TRBV18
size: NA
DNA: TGTGCCAGCTCACTCCGGACTAATGAAAAACTGTTTTTT
CDR3: CASSLRTNEKLFF

J: TRBJ1-4
D: TRBD1
V: TRBV6-6
size: NA
DNA: TGTGCCAGCAGTGACACAGGGGTAGCTAATGAAAAACTGTTTTTT
CDR3: CASSDTGVANEKLFF

J: TRBJ1-1
D: NA
V: TRBV5-5
size: NA
DNA: TGTGCCAGCAGCTCCAGAGCCAGGCGAAGCACTGAAGCTTTCTTT
CDR3: CASSSRARRSTEAFF

J: TRBJ1-2
D: TRBD1
V: TRBV6-5
size: few
DNA: TGTGCCAGCAGTTACTCGCTCAGGGGGCGAGGTGGCTACACCTTC
CDR3: CASSYSLRGRGGYTF

J: TRBJ1-1
D: NA
V: TRBV13
size: few
DNA: TGTGCCAGCAGCAGCCGGGAAGGATCGGGAAGAACTGAAGCTTTCTTT
CDR3: CASSSREGSGRTEAFF

J: TRBJ1-2
D: NA
V: TRBV29-1
size: NA
DNA: TGCAGCGTTGGGGGCAGGGATTCATTTGGCTACACCTTC
CDR3: CSVGGRDSFGYTF

J: TRBJ1-2
D: TRBD1
V: TRBV18
size: NA
DNA: TGTGCCAGCTCACCCCGACAGGGGGCTAACTATGGCTACACCTTC
CDR3: CASSPRQGANYGYTF

J: TRBJ1-1
D: NA
V: TRBV18
size: few
DNA: TGTGCCAGCTCACCAGGTGGGAGTACTGAAGCTTTCTTT
CDR3: CASSPGGSTEAFF

J: TRBJ2-5
D: TRBD2
V: TRBV28
size: NA
DNA: TGTGCCAGCAGTTTTGGCGGGAGTTACCAAGAGACCCAGTACTTC
CDR3: CASSFGGSYQETQYF

J: TRBJ2-1
D: TRBD1
V: TRBV7-3
size: NA
DNA: TGTGCCAGCAGCTTAGGTGGACAGGTCCCTACTACGTGGTTCTTC
CDR3: CASSLGGQVPTTWFF

J: TRBJ2-5
D: TRBD1
V: TRBV7-2
size: few
DNA: TGTGCCAGCAGCATCCAACAGGGGTCAGAGACCCAGTACTTC
CDR3: CASSIQQGSETQYF

J: TRBJ1-2
D: NA
V: TRBV11-2
size: NA
DNA: TGTGCCAGCAGCTTAGCGTCCGGGATGGGTAGTGATGGCTACACCTTC
CDR3: CASSLASGMGSDGYTF

J: TRBJ1-3
D: NA
V: TRBV5-1
size: NA
DNA: TGCGCCAGCAGCTCTAAAGCACTGAGATCTGGAAACACCATATATTTT
CDR3: CASSSKALRSGNTIYF

J: TRBJ1-5
D: NA
V: TRBV3-1/TRBV3-2
size: NA
DNA: TGTGCCAGCAGCCAAGATAGGTCCCGAGGTGGTCAGCCCCAGCATTTT
CDR3: CASSQDRSRGGQPQHF

J: TRBJ2-7
D: NA
V: TRBV5-1
size: NA
DNA: TGCGCCAGCAGCTTGGAGCTCAGGGGAACCTACGAGCAGTACTTC
CDR3: CASSLELRGTYEQYF

J: TRBJ1-1
D: TRBD1
V: TRBV6-1
size: NA
DNA: TGTGCCAGCAGTGCCCAGGGGGGCGCTTCTGAAGCTTTCTTT
CDR3: CASSAQGGASEAFF

J: TRBJ2-7
D: TRBD1
V: TRBV6-6
size: NA
DNA: TGTGCCAGCAGATCCGACAGGGTCCACGAGCAGTACTTC
CDR3: CASRSDRVHEQYF

J: TRBJ1-2
D: TRBD1
V: TRBV4-3
size: NA
DNA: TGCGCCAGCAGCCCCTGGACAGGGTTTGGCTACACCTTC
CDR3: CASSPWTGFGYTF

J: TRBJ1-5
D: TRBD1
V: TRBV29-1
size: few
DNA: TGCAGCGTTGGGGACTCAGGGGGGAATCAGCCCCAGCATTTT
CDR3: CSVGDSGGNQPQHF

J: TRBJ2-1
D: NA
V: TRBV11-3
size: NA
DNA: TGTGCCAGCAGCTTATCTCCCTACCAGGTCAATGAGCAGTTCTTC
CDR3: CASSLSPYQVNEQFF

J: TRBJ2-7
D: NA
V: TRBV6-2/TRBV6-3
size: NA
DNA: TGTGCCAGCAGTTACTCGGAGGGAAACGAGCAGTACTTC
CDR3: CASSYSEGNEQYF

J: TRBJ2-7
D: TRBD1
V: TRBV28
size: NA
DNA: TGTGCCAGCACCATCCTACAGGGGGCAGGGGAGCAGTACTTC
CDR3: CASTILQGAGEQYF

J: TRBJ1-5
D: NA
V: TRBV28
size: NA
DNA: TGTGCCAGCAGTCCAAACACCGGACACCGCAAGGAGCCCCAGCATTTT
CDR3: CASSPNTGHRKEPQHF

J: TRBJ2-7
D: TRBD2
V: TRBV2
size: NA
DNA: TGTGCCAGCAGACGAACCGGGACTAGCGCCTACGAGCAGTACTTC
CDR3: CASRRTGTSAYEQYF

J: TRBJ1-1
D: NA
V: TRBV6-2/TRBV6-3
size: once
DNA: TGTGCCAGCAGCCCCGCGGGGGGTGAAGGTCAGGCTGAAGCTTTCTTT
CDR3: CASSPAGGEGQAEAFF

J: TRBJ2-1
D: NA
V: TRBV30
size: once
DNA: TGTGCCTGGGGGAACACAAACTACAATGAGCAGTTCTTC
CDR3: CAWGNTNYNEQFF